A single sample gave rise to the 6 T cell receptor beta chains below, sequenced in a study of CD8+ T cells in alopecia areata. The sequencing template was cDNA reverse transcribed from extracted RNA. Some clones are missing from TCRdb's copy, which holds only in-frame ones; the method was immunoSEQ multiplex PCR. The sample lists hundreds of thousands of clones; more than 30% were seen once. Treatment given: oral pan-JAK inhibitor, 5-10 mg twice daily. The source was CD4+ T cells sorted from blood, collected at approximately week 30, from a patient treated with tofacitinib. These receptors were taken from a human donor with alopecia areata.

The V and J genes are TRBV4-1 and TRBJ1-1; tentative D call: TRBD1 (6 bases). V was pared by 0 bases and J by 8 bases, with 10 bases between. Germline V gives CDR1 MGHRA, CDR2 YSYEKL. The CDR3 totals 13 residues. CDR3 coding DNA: TGCGCCAGCAGCCAAGATGGGGGGCGGGAAGCTTTCTTT. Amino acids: CASSQDGGREAFF.

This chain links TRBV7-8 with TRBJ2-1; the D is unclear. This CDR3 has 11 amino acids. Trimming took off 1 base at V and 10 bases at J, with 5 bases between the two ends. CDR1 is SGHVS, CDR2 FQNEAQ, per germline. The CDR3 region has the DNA TGTGCCAGCAGCTTAGGGCAGGAGCAGTTCTTC. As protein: CASSLGQEQFF.

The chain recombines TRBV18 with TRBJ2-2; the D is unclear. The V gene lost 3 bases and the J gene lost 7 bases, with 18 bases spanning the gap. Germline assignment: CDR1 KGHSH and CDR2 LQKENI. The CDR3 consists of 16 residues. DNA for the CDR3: TGTGCCAGCTCACCCAATCGTCAGGCGCTGTTCGGGGAGCTGTTTTTT. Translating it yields CASSPNRQALFGELFF.

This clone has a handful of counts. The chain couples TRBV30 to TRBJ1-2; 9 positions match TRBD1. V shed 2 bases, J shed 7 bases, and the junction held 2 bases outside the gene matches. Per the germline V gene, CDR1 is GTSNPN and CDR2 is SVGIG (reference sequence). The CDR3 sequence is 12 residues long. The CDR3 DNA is TGTGCCTGGAGTTGGGACAGGGCTGGCTACACCTTC. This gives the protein CAWSWDRAGYTF.

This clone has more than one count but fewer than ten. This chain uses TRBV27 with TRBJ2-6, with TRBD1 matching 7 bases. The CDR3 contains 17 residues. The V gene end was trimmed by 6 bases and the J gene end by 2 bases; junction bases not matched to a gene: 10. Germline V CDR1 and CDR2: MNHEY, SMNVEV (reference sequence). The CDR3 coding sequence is TGTGCCAGCAGCCCGAACCCAGGGGGAACTGGGGCCAACGTCCTGACTTTC. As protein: CASSPNPGGTGANVLTF.

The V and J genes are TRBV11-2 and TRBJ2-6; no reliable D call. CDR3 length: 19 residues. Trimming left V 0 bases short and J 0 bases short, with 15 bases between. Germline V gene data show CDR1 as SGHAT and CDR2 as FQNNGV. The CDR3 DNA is TGTGCCAGCAGCTTAGACGGTAGCCAAACTCTCTCTGGGGCCAACGTCCTGACTTTC. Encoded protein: CASSLDGSQTLSGANVLTF.